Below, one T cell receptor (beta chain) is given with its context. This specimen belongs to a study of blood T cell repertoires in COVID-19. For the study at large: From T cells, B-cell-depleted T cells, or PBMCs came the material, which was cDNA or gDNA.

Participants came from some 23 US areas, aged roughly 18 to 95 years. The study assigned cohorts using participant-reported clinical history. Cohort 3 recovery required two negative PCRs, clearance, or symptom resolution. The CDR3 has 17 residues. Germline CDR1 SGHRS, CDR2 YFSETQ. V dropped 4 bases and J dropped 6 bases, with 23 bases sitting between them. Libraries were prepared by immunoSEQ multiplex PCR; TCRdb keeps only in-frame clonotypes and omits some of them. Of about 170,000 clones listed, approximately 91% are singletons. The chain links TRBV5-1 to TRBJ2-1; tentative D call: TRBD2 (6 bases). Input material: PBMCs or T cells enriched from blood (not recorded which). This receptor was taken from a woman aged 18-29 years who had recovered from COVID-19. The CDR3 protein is CASSTGLQSVGPNEQFF. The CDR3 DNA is TGCGCCAGCAGCACAGGACTACAGAGCGTCGGGCCCAATGAGCAGTTCTTC.